The count of the clone carrying this T cell receptor (beta chain) is one. The sample is drawn from a study of T cell changes during pregnancy in multiple sclerosis. The CDR3 spans 16 residues. With 3 bases removed from V and 0 bases from J, the gap between germline ends came to 13 bases. From germline, CDR1 is SGDLS and CDR2 YYNGEE. Clones were sequenced by immunoSEQ multiplex PCR, and TCRdb holds only the in-frame ones, with some missing. The sample yields tens of thousands of clones, less than 95% seen once. The chain combines TRBV9 with TRBJ1-3; D might be TRBD1 (6 bases). The receptor was isolated from a female donor with multiple sclerosis, enrolled in a pregnancy study. Here the sequenced sample was peripheral blood, taken in the third trimester of pregnancy. Here the CDR3 DNA reads TGTGCCAGCAGCGGGAAGGGACACCTCTCTGGAAACACCATATATTTT. This sequence encodes CASSGKGHLSGNTIYF. The full variable domain, in which reference TRBV9 and TRBJ1-3 provide the parts outside the CDR3, is DSGVTQTPKHLITATGQRVTLRCSPRSGDLSVYWYQQSLDQGLQFLIQYYNGEERAKGNILERFSAQQFPDLHSELNLSSLELGDSALYFCASSGKGHLSGNTIYFGEGSWLTVV.